The 9 T cell receptor beta chains presented below share a single source sample, sequenced in a study of blood T cell repertoires in COVID-19. Only in-frame clones appear in the TCRdb table, and some are missing; sequencing was by immunoSEQ multiplex PCR. The sample records about 250,000 clones, 65% to 85% being singletons. Source material: peripheral blood. These receptors were collected from a man at least 80 years old with acute or convalescent COVID-19.

V usage is TRBV6-4 and J usage is TRBJ2-7; 7 positions agree with TRBD2. V lost 6 bases, J lost 12 bases, and 5 bases stayed unmatched. The CDR3 is made up of 10 amino acids. Germline CDR1 is MRHNA and CDR2 is SNTAGT. This chain's CDR3 is CASSKRDWYF. In DNA, the CDR3 is TGTGCCAGCAGCAAGCGGGATTGGTACTTC.

The chain has TRBV5-4 and TRBJ2-3; 8 bases are a match to TRBD2. Looked up from germline, CDR1 is SGHNT and CDR2 is YYREEE (reference sequence). Losses at the gene ends were 7 bases for V and 0 bases for J; bases not matched to a gene: 10. The CDR3 length is 16 residues. CDR3 nucleotides: TGTGCCAGCGTCGGGGGGGGGACGGCTAGCACAGATACGCAGTATTTT. Protein product: CASVGGGTASTDTQYF.

The J gene is TRBJ1-4, the V gene TRBV24-1; a possible D gene is TRBD1 (5 bases). This CDR3 is built from 16 residues. In germline, CDR1 is KGHDR, CDR2 SFDVKD. Trimming removed 3 bases from V and 7 bases from J, with 17 bases in between. The chain's CDR3 is CATSDPLGGVGEKLFF. CDR3 nucleotide sequence: TGTGCCACCAGTGATCCCTTGGGGGGTGTCGGTGAAAAACTGTTTTTT.

The J gene is TRBJ2-7, the V gene TRBV6-5; TRBD1 might be the D (5 bases). Germline CDR1 is MNHEY and CDR2 is SVGAGI. CDR3 length: 14 amino acids. V was pared by 5 bases and J by 0 bases, with 11 bases between. The CDR3 sequence is CASSRGKTSYEQYF. The CDR3, as DNA: TGTGCCAGCAGTAGGGGAAAGACCTCCTACGAGCAGTACTTC.

The chain employs TRBV19 and TRBJ1-2; the D is unclear. From germline, CDR1 is LNHDA and CDR2 SQIVND (reference sequence). The CDR3 is 15 residues long. V lost 4 bases, J lost 4 bases, and 16 bases lay in between. The CDR3 region has the DNA TGTGCCAGTAGTACCACGTCAGATACCACCTATGGCTACACCTTC. Its translation is CASSTTSDTTYGYTF.

The rearrangement uses TRBV27 and TRBJ2-7, with TRBD1 identical over 7 bases. Germline V gene lookup returns CDR1 MNHEY and CDR2 SMNVEV (reference sequence). The CDR3 sequence is 15 residues long. The V segment lost 5 bases and the J segment 3 bases; nucleotides outside the gene matches: 10. CDR3 in DNA: TGTGCCAGCAGTCCCCGACAGGGTGCTTTCTACGAGCAGTACTTC. The encoded protein is CASSPRQGAFYEQYF.

The chain uses TRBV4-1 and TRBJ2-3; D might be TRBD1 (5 bases). The V gene lost 0 bases and the J gene lost 2 bases, with 12 bases spanning the gap. Germline CDR1 and CDR2: MGHRA and YSYEKL. The CDR3 length is 16 residues. The CDR3 is CASSQENRRHTDTQYF. CDR3 DNA: TGCGCCAGCAGCCAAGAGAACAGGAGACACACAGATACGCAGTATTTT.

This chain links TRBV5-1 with TRBJ2-1; TRBD2 agrees at 14 bases. This CDR3 is 16 amino acids long. V was pared by 3 bases and J by 8 bases, with 7 bases of the junction left unmatched. CDR1 SGHRS and CDR2 YFSETQ come from the germline V gene. CDR3 in amino acids: CASSSPGLAGVDEQFF. The CDR3 DNA sequence: TGCGCCAGCAGCTCACCGGGACTAGCGGGAGTAGATGAGCAGTTCTTC.

Concerning this clone itself: A read error may produce the germline difference seen at one junction end. This chain connects TRBV19 to TRBJ1-1; D uncertain. The CDR3 length is 15 residues. CDR1 and CDR2 (germline): LNHDA, SQIVND (reference sequence). The CDR3, as DNA: TGTGCCAGTAGTTTTTACCTCGGAATTGACACTGAAGTTTTCTTT. Translation: CASSFYLGIDTEVFF.